This TCR beta chain emerged from a study of blood T cells in healthy people across ages. V shed 1 base and J 2 bases; nucleotides not matched to a gene: 9. The CDR3 is 17 residues long. Germline lookup yields CDR1 MDHEN and CDR2 SYDVKM. RNA extraction gave at least 6 micrograms of total RNA per sample. A note on this clonotype: No antigen is known for it.

Study-wide points: TCR beta diversity per million T cells fell roughly linearly with age. More naive CD4+ cells and higher diversity were found in long-lived than in aged donors.

PCR was performed a second time for roughly 7 to 11 cycles using a sample-barcoded 5' primer and a J-beta primer mix. TCRdb passed the 5' RACE reads through MiXCR, listing each CDR3 protein once. This sample has hundreds of thousands of distinct CDR3 sequences, with about 55% found just once. This chain connects TRBV28 to TRBJ2-5; 8 bases are a match to TRBD2. This TCR came from a man older than 75 in good health. Sample: blood. CDR3 loop: CASSLYQLAAMQETQYF. The CDR3 DNA reads TGTGCCAGCAGTTTATATCAACTAGCGGCTATGCAAGAGACCCAGTACTTC.